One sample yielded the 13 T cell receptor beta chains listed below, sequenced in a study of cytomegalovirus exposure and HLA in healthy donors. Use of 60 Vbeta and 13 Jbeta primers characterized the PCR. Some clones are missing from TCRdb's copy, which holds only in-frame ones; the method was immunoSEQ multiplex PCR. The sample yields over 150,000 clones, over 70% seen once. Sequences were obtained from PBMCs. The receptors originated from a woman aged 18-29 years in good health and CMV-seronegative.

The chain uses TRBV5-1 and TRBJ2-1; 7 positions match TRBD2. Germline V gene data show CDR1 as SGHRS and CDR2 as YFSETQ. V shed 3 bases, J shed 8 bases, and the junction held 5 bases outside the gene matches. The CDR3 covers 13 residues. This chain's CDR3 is CASSSAGDDEQFF. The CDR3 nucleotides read TGCGCCAGCAGCTCGGCGGGGGACGATGAGCAGTTCTTC.

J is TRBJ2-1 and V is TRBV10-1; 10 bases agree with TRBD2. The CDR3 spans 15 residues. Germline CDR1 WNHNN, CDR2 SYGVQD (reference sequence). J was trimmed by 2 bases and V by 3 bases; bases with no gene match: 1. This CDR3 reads CASSELAGTYNEQFF. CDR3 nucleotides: TGCGCCAGCAGTGAACTAGCGGGGACCTACAATGAGCAGTTCTTC.

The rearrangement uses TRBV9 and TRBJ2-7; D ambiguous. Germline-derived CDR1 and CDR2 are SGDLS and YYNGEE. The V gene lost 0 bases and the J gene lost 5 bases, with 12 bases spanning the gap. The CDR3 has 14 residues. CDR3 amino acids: CASSVGELVNEQYF. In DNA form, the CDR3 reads TGTGCCAGCAGCGTAGGCGAGCTCGTTAACGAGCAGTACTTC. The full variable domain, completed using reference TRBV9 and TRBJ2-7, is DSGVTQTPKHLITATGQRVTLRCSPRSGDLSVYWYQQSLDQGLQFLIQYYNGEERAKGNILERFSAQQFPDLHSELNLSSLELGDSALYFCASSVGELVNEQYFGPGTRLTVT.

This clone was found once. CDR3 sequence (DNA): TGTGCCAGCACCCTCGCACAGGGGATGAACACTGAAGCTTTCTTT. It translates to CASTLAQGMNTEAFF. The chain uses TRBV6-1 and TRBJ1-1, with 7 nucleotides matching TRBD1. The J segment lost 0 bases and the V segment lost 7 bases, leaving 8 bases of the junction unmatched. The germline CDR1 and CDR2 sequences are MNHNS and SASEGT. The CDR3 runs to 15 residues.

The CDR3 DNA sequence: TGTGCCAGCAGCGTAGGGGTGACGGGAGTGGTCACCGGGGAGCTGTTTTTT. Amino acid sequence: CASSVGVTGVVTGELFF. The rearrangement uses TRBV9 and TRBJ2-2, with D possibly being TRBD2 (6 bases). Trimming removed 0 bases from V and 4 bases from J, with 16 bases in between. Germline CDR1 is SGDLS and CDR2 is YYNGEE. This CDR3 contains 17 residues.

In nucleotides, the CDR3 is TGCGCCAGCAGTATGAGCGGGGGGGCGGAAGAGACCCAGTACTTC. It codes for CASSMSGGAEETQYF. The rearrangement links TRBV5-1 to TRBJ2-5; 10 nucleotides align to TRBD2. V dropped 5 bases and J dropped 3; count of bases not matched to a gene: 7. The germline CDR1 and CDR2 sequences are SGHRS and YFSETQ. This CDR3 has 15 residues.

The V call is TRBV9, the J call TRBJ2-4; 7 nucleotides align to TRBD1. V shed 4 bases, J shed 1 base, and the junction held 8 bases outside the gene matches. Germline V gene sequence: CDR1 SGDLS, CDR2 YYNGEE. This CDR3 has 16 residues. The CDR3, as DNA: TGTGCCAGCAGCCCTCGGCAGGGGGTTGCCAAAAACATTCAGTACTTC. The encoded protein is CASSPRQGVAKNIQYF.

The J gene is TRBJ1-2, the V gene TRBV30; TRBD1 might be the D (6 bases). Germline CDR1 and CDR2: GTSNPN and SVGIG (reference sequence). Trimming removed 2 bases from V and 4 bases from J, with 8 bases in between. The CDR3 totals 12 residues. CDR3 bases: TGTGCCTGGAGTCGAGGGGGCTATGGCTACACCTTC. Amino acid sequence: CAWSRGGYGYTF.

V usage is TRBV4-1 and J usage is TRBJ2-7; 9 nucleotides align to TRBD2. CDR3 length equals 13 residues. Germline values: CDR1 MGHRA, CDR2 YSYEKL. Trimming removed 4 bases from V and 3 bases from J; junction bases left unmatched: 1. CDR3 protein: CASSLAGDYEQYF. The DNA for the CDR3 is TGCGCCAGCAGCCTAGCGGGGGACTACGAGCAGTACTTC.

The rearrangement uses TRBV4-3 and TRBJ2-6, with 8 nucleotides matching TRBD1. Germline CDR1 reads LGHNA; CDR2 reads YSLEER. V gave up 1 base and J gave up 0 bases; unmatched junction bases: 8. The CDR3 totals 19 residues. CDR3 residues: CASSQGPGQEDSGANVLTF. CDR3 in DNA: TGCGCCAGCAGCCAAGGACCGGGACAGGAGGACTCTGGGGCCAACGTCCTGACTTTC.

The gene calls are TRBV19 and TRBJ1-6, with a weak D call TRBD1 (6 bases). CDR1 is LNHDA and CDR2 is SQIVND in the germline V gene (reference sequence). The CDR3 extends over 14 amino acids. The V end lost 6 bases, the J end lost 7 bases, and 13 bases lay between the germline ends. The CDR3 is CASRVRTENSPLHF. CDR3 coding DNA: TGTGCCAGTAGAGTTCGGACAGAGAATTCACCCCTCCACTTT.

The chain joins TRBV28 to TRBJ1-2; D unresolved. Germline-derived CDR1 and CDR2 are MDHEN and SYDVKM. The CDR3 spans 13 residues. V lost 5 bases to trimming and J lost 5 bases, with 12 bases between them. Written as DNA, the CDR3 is TGTGCCAGCAGTCCTACAGCATTATATGGCTACACCTTC. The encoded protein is CASSPTALYGYTF.

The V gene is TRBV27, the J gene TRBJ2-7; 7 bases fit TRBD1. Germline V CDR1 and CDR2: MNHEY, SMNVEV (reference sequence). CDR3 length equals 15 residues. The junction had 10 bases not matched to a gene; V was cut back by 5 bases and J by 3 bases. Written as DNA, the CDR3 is TGTGCCAGCAGTCCTTACGGGACAGCTGGCTACGAGCAGTACTTC. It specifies CASSPYGTAGYEQYF.